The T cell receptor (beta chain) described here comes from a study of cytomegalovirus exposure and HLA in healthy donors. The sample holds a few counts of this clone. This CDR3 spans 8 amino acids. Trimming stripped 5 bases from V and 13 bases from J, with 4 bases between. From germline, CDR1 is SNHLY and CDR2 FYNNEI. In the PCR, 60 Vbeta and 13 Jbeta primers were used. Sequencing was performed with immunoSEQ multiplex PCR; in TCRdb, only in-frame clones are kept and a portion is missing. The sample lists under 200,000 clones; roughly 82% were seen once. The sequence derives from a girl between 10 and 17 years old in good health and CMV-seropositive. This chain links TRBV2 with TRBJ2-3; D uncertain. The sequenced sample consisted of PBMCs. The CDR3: CASSREYF. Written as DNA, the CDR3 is TGTGCCAGCAGTCGCGAGTATTTT.